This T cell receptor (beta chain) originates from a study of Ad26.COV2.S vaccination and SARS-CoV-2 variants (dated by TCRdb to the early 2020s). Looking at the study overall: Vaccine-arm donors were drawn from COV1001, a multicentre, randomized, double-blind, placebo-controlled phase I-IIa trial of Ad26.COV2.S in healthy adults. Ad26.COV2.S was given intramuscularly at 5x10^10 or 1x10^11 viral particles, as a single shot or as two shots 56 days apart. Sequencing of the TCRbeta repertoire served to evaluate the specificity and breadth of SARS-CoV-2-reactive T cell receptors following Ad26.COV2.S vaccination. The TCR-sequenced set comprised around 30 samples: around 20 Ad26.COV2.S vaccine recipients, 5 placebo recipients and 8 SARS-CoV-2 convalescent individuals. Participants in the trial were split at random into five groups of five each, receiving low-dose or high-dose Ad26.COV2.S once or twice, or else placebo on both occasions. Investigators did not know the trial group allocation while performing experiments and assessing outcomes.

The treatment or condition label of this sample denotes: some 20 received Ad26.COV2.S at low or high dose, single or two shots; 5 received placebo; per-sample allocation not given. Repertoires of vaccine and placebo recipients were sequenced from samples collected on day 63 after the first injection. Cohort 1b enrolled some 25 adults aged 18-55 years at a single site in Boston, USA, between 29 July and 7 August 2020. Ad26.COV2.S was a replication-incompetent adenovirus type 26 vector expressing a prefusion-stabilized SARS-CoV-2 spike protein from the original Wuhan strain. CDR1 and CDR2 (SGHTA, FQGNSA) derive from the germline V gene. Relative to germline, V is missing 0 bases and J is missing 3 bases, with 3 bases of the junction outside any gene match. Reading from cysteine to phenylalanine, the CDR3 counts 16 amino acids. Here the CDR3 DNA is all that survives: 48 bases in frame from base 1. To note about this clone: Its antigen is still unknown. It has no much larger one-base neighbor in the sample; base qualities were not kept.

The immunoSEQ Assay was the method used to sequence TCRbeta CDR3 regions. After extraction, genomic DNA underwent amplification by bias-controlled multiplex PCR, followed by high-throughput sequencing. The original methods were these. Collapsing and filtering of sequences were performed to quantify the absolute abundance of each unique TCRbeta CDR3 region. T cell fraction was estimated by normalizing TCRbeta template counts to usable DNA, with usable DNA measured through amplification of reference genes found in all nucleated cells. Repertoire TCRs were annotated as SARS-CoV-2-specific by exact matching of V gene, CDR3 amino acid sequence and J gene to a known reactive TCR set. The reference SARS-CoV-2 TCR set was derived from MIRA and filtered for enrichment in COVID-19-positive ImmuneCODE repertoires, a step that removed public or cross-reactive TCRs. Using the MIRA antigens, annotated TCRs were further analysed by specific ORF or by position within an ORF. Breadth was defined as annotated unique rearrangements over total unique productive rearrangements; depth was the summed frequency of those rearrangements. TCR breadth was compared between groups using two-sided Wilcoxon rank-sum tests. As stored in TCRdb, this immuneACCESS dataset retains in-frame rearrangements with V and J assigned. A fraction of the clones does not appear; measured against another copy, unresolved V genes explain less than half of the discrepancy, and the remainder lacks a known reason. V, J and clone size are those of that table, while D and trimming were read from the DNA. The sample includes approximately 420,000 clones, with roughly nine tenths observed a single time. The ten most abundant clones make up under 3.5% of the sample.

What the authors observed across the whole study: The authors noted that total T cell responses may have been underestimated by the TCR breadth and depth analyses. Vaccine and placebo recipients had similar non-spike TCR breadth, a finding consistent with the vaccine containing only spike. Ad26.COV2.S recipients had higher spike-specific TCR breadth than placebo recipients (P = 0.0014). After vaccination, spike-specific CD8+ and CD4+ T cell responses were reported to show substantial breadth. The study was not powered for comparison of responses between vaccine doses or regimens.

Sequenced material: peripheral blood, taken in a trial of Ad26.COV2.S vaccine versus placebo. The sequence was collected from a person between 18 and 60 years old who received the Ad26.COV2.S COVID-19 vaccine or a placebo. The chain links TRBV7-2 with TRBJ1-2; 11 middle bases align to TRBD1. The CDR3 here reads CASSLAVGQGDYGYTF. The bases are TGTGCCAGCAGCTTAGCGGTGGGACAGGGGGACTATGGCTACACCTTC.